This T cell receptor (beta chain) is drawn from a study of neoadjuvant anti-PD-1 for oral cavity cancer. Study-level results: Expansion of preexisting intratumoral clones was suggested to aid response.

Clones were read by immunoSEQ multiplex PCR, and TCRdb kept only the in-frame ones, dropping some. Of about 23,000 clones in the sample, 27% were seen once. A note on this clone: Its antigen is currently unknown.

Sample time point: after neoadjuvant nivolumab, at surgical resection. Germline V gives CDR1 MNHEY, CDR2 SVGAGI. Trimming removed 4 bases from V and 5 bases from J, with 20 bases in between. The CDR3 sequence is 16 residues long. Sequencing used tumor tissue, obtained after nivolumab (anti-PD-1) treatment. This receptor was taken from a person between 35 and 79 years old with oral cavity squamous cell carcinoma. The rearrangement joins TRBV6-5 to TRBJ2-5; possibly TRBD1 for D (6 bases). CDR3 coding DNA: TGTGCCAGCAGTTCTTCCCGGGGCAGGGGTGCGGAGACCCAGTACTTC. Residues: CASSSSRGRGAETQYF.